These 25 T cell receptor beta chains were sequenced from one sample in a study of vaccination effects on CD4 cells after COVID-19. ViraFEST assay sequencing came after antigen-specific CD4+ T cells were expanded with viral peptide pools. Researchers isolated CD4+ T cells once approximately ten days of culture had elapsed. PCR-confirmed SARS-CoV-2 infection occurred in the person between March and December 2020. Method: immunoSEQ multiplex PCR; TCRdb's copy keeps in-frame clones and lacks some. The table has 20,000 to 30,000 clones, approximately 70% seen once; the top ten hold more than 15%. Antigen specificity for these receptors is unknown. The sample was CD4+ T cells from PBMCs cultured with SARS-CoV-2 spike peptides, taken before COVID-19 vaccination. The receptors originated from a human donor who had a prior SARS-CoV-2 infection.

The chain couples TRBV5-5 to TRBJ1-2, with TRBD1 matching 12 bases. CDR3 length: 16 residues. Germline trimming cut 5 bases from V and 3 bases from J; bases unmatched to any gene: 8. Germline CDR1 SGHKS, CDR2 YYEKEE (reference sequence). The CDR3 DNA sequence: TGTGCCAGCAGGGCCGGGACAGGGGGCTTGTACTATGGCTACACCTTC. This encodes CASRAGTGGLYYGYTF.

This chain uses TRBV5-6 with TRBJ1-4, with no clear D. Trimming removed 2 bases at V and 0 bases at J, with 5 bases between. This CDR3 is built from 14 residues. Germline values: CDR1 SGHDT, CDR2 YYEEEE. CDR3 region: CASSFGATNEKLFF. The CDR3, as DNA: TGTGCCAGCAGCTTCGGTGCAACTAATGAAAAACTGTTTTTT.

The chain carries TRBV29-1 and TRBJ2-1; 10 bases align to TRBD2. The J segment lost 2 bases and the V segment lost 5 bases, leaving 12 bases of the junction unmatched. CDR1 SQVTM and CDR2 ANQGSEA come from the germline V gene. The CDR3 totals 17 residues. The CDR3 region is CSVRSGGAVRAYNEQFF. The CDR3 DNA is TGCAGCGTTCGGAGCGGGGGGGCCGTGCGAGCCTACAATGAGCAGTTCTTC.

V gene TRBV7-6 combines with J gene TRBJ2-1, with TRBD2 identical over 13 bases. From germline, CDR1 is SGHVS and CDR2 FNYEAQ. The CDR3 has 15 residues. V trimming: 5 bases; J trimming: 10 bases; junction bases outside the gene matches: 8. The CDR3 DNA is TGTGCCAGCAGCCAAGGACTAGCGGGGGCTAGGGAGCAGTTCTTC. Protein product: CASSQGLAGAREQFF.

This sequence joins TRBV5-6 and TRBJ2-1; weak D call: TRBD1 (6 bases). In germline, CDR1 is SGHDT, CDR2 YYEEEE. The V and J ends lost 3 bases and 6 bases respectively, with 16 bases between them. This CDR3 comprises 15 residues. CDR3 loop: CASSSTRGNSNEQFF. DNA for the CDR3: TGTGCCAGCAGCTCGACCAGGGGTAATAGCAATGAGCAGTTCTTC.

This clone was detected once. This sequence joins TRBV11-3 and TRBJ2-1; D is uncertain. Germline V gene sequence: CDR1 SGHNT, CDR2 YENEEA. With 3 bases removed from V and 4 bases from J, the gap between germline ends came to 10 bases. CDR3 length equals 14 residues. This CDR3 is CASSFSDSYNEQFF. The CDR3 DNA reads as TGTGCCAGCAGCTTTTCAGACTCGTACAATGAGCAGTTCTTC.

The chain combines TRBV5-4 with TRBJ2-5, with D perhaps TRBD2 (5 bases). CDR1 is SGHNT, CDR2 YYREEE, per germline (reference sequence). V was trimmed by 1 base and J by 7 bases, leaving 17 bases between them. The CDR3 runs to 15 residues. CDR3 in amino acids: CASSLIQSSEGTQYF. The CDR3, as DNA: TGTGCCAGCAGCTTGATTCAGTCTAGTGAGGGGACCCAGTACTTC.

The CDR3 is CASSLAGTNTEAFF. The CDR3, as DNA: TGCGCCAGCAGCTTGGCAGGGACGAACACTGAAGCTTTCTTT. The chain is built from TRBV5-1 and TRBJ1-1, with TRBD1 as a possible D gene (5 bases). This CDR3 comprises 14 residues. Germline V CDR1 and CDR2: SGHRS, YFSETQ. Trimming pared 0 bases from V and 1 base from J, leaving 7 bases between.

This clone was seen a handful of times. The DNA for the CDR3 is TGTGCCAGCAGCGTAGAGGCAGTAGGAAACACCATATATTTT. It yields the protein CASSVEAVGNTIYF. The rearrangement uses TRBV9 and TRBJ1-3; no clear D gene. In germline, CDR1 is SGDLS, CDR2 YYNGEE. The CDR3 runs to 14 residues. Trimming pared 0 bases from V and 4 bases from J, leaving 8 bases between.

In DNA, the CDR3 is TGTGCCAGTAGTATTTCGAGGGCCGGGTCGGATGAGCAGTTCTTC. As protein: CASSISRAGSDEQFF. The genes are TRBV19 and TRBJ2-1, with D possibly TRBD2 on 5 matching bases. The germline V gene encodes CDR1 LNHDA and CDR2 SQIVND (reference sequence). This CDR3 contains 15 residues. Deletions cut 3 bases from V and 8 bases from J, with 17 bases between.

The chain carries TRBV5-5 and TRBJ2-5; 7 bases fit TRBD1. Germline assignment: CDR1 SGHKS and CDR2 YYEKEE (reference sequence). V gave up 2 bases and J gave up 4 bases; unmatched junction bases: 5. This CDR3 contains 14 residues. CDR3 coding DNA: TGTGCCAGCAGCTTCCCGACAGGGCTAGAGACCCAGTACTTC. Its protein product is CASSFPTGLETQYF.

The CDR3 here is CASSLVGLQEQYF. The CDR3 DNA is TGCGCCAGCAGCTTGGTTGGACTACAGGAGCAGTACTTC. This chain joins TRBV5-1 and TRBJ2-7, with D maybe TRBD2 (6 bases). The CDR3 covers 13 residues. Between the trimmed V and J ends, which lost 0 bases and 7 bases, there was a span of 11 bases. Germline V gene lookup returns CDR1 SGHRS and CDR2 YFSETQ.

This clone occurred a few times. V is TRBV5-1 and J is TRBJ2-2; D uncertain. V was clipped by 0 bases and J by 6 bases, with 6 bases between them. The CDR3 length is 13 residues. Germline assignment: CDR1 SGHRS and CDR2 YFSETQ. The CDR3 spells CASSLVFSGELFF. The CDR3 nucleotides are TGCGCCAGCAGCTTGGTATTTTCCGGGGAGCTGTTTTTT.

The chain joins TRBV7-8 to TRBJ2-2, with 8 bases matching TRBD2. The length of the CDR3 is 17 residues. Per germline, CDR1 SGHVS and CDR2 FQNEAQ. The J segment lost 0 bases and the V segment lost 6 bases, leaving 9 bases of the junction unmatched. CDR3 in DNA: TGTGCCAGCAGTCGCGATCTAGCGGGCCCGAACACCGGGGAGCTGTTTTTT. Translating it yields CASSRDLAGPNTGELFF.

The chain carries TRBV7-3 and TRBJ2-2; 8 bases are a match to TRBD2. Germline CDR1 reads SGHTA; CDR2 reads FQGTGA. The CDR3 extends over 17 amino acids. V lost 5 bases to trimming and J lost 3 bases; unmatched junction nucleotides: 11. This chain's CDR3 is CASSPFHLAGHTGELFF. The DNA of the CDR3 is TGTGCCAGCAGCCCATTTCATCTAGCGGGCCACACCGGGGAGCTGTTTTTT.

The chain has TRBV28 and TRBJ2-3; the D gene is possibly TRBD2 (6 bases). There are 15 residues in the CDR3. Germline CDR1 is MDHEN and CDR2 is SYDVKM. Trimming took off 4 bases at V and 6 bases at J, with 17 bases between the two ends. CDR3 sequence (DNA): TGTGCCAGCAGTTCCCAGGGAGGCGGATGGGATACGCAGTATTTT. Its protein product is CASSSQGGGWDTQYF.

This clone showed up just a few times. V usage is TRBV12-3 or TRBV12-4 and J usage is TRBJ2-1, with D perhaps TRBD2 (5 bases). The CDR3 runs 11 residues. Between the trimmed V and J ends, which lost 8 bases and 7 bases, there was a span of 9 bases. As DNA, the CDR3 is TGTGCCAGCCGAGGAGGTAATGAGCAGTTCTTC. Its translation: CASRGGNEQFF.

As DNA, the CDR3 is TGTGCCAGCAGCGGGACAGGGGGAGAAGTTCAGTACTTC. Its protein product is CASSGTGGEVQYF. This rearrangement joins TRBV9 to TRBJ2-4, with 10 bases aligning to TRBD1. The CDR3 is 13 amino acids. Unmatched junction bases numbered 5, after V lost 3 bases and J lost 11 bases. Per the germline V gene, CDR1 is SGDLS and CDR2 is YYNGEE.

The CDR3 DNA reads TGTGCCAGCAGTGGGGACGGCACCTATGGCTACACCTTC. It codes for CASSGDGTYGYTF. The rearrangement links TRBV2 to TRBJ1-2; D is possibly TRBD1 (5 bases). V shed 4 bases and J shed 4 bases, with 10 bases lying between them. The CDR3 has 13 residues. From germline, CDR1 is SNHLY and CDR2 FYNNEI.

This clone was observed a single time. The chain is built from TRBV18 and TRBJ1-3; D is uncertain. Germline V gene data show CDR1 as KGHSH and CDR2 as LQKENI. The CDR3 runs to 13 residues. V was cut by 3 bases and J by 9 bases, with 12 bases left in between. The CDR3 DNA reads TGTGCCAGCTCACCGGACGTGGTTTTCACCATATATTTT. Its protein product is CASSPDVVFTIYF. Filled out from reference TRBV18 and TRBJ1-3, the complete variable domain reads NAGVMQNPRHLVRRRGQEARLRCSPMKGHSHVYWYRQLPEEGLKFMVYLQKENIIDESGMPKERFSAEFPKEGPSILRIQQVVRGDSAAYFCASSPDVVFTIYFGEGSWLTVV.

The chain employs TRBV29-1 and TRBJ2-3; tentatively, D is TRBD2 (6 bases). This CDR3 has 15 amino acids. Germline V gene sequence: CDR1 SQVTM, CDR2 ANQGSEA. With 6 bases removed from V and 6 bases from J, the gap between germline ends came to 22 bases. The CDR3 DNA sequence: TGCAGCGTCACAGGAGGGCGGGTGGCGAAGGATACGCAGTATTTT. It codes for CSVTGGRVAKDTQYF.

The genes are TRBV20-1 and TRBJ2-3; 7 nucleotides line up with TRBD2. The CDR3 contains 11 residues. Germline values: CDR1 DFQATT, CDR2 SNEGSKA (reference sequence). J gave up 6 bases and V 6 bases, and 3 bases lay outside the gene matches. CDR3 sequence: CSAAGEDTQYF. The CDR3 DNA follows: TGCAGTGCGGCGGGGGAGGATACGCAGTATTTT.

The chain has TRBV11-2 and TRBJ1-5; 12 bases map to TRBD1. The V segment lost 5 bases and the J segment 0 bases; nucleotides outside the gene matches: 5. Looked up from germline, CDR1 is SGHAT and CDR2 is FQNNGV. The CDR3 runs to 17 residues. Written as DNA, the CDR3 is TGTGCCAGCAGCCCCGGGACAGGGGGCCCTAGCAATCAGCCCCAGCATTTT. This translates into CASSPGTGGPSNQPQHF. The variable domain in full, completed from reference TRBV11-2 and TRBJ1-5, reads EAGVAQSPRYKIIEKRQSVAFWCNPISGHATLYWYQQILGQGPKLLIQFQNNGVVDDSQLPKDRFSAERLKGVDSTLKIQPAKLEDSAVYLCASSPGTGGPSNQPQHFGDGTRLSIL.

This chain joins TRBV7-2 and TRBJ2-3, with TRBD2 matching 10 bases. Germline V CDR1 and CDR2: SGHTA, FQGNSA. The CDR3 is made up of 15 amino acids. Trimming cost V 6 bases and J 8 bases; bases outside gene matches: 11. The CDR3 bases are TGTGCCAGCAGAACCCCGGGACTAGCGACCACTACGCAGTATTTT. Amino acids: CASRTPGLATTTQYF.

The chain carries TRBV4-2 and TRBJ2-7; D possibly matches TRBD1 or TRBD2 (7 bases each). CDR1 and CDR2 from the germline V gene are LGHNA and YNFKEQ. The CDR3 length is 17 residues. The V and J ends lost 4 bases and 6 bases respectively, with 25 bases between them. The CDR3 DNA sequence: TGTGCCAGCAGCCGCCCCGACAGGGAGGGGGGCCGGTCCGAGCAGTACTTC. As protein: CASSRPDREGGRSEQYF.